These 16 T cell receptor beta chains were all obtained from the same sample, sequenced in a study of cytomegalovirus exposure and HLA in healthy donors. The PCR made use of 60 Vbeta and 13 Jbeta primers. Assay used: immunoSEQ multiplex PCR; TCRdb lists only in-frame clones, some missing. This sample has some 150,000 clones, with about 82% found just once. Sequencing was carried out using PBMCs. These receptors were obtained from a woman aged 30 to 39 in good health and CMV-seropositive.

This chain joins TRBV9 and TRBJ1-5, with D perhaps TRBD1 (5 bases). The CDR3 loop spans 13 amino acids. Trimming took off 4 bases at V and 6 bases at J, with 11 bases between the two ends. Germline loops: CDR1 SGDLS, CDR2 YYNGEE. The CDR3 DNA sequence: TGTGCCAGCAGCCTCAGGGAGGGTCAGCCCCAGCATTTT. This translates into CASSLREGQPQHF.

The rearrangement links TRBV25-1 to TRBJ2-7; D is perhaps TRBD2 (6 bases). Germline-derived CDR1 and CDR2 are MGHDK and SYGVNS. The CDR3 covers 15 residues. V dropped 0 bases and J dropped 3 bases, with 12 bases sitting between them. The CDR3 bases are TGTGCCAGCAGTGAATATGCGGGACTCCACTACGAGCAGTACTTC. Encoded protein: CASSEYAGLHYEQYF.

The genes are TRBV5-4 and TRBJ1-6, with D possibly being TRBD1 (5 bases). CDR1 and CDR2 from the germline V gene are SGHNT and YYREEE (reference sequence). Trimming pared 5 bases from V and 0 bases from J, leaving 12 bases between. The CDR3 covers 16 residues. CDR3 in amino acids: CASRLTAGSYNSPLHF. The CDR3 nucleotides are TGTGCCAGCAGGTTGACAGCGGGCTCCTATAATTCACCCCTCCACTTT.

This chain uses TRBV9 with TRBJ2-5; TRBD2 matches 8 bases. The CDR3 contains 15 residues. After removal of 2 bases from V and 0 bases from J, the junction contained 3 bases not matched to a gene. Germline V gives CDR1 SGDLS, CDR2 YYNGEE. This CDR3 reads CASSVGGGHQETQYF. DNA for the CDR3: TGTGCCAGCAGCGTCGGCGGGGGGCACCAAGAGACCCAGTACTTC.

V gene TRBV7-9 combines with J gene TRBJ1-1; TRBD1 matches 9 bases. Germline CDR1 and CDR2: SEHNR and FQNEAQ (reference sequence). The CDR3 is made up of 15 amino acids. J lost 0 bases, V lost 5 bases, and 4 bases had no gene match. In DNA form, the CDR3 reads TGTGCCAGCAGCAAACAGGGGGCCATGAACACTGAAGCTTTCTTT. Translation gives CASSKQGAMNTEAFF. The whole variable domain, remainder taken from reference TRBV7-9 and TRBJ1-1, is DTGVSQNPRHKITKRGQNVTFRCDPISEHNRLYWYRQTLGQGPEFLTYFQNEAQLEKSRLLSDRFSAERPKGSFSTLEIQRTEQGDSAMYLCASSKQGAMNTEAFFGQGTRLTVV.

The J gene is TRBJ1-5, the V gene TRBV5-6; the D gene is possibly TRBD1 (5 bases). The length of the CDR3 is 12 residues. The ends were cut back, 4 bases at V and 9 bases at J, with 11 bases in the middle. CDR1 is SGHDT and CDR2 is YYEEEE in the germline V gene. In DNA form, the CDR3 reads TGTGCCAGCAGCCTCCGGGGGGGGCCCCAGCATTTT. It is translated as CASSLRGGPQHF. Based on the CDR3 plus reference TRBV5-6 and TRBJ1-5, the full variable domain is DAGVTQSPTHLIKTRGQQVTLRCSPKSGHDTVSWYQQALGQGPQFIFQYYEEEERQRGNFPDRFSGHQFPNYSSELNVNALLLGDSALYLCASSLRGGPQHFGDGTRLSIL.

The V and J genes are TRBV7-2 and TRBJ1-2; D ambiguous. V was pared by 1 base and J by 2 bases, with 8 bases between. The V gene's germline CDR1 is SGHTA and CDR2 FQGNSA. The CDR3 covers 14 residues. The CDR3 loop is CASSLGHRNYGYTF. CDR3 sequence (DNA): TGTGCCAGCAGCTTAGGACACAGAAACTATGGCTACACCTTC.

The rearrangement uses TRBV4-2 and TRBJ2-7; D may be TRBD2 (5 bases). Per germline, CDR1 LGHNA and CDR2 YNFKEQ. The CDR3 covers 15 residues. The V end lost 0 bases, the J end lost 4 bases, and 13 bases lay between the germline ends. This chain's CDR3 is CASSQEGTGLYEQYF. The DNA for the CDR3 is TGTGCCAGCAGCCAAGAGGGCACGGGATTGTACGAGCAGTACTTC.

The genes are TRBV19 and TRBJ1-1, with D possibly being TRBD1 (6 bases). Germline CDR1 and CDR2: LNHDA and SQIVND (reference sequence). Trimming removed 7 bases from V and 3 bases from J, with 18 bases in between. The CDR3 runs to 15 residues. The CDR3 DNA follows: TGTGCCAGTACTACTACGGGAGGGGGAGACACTGAAGCTTTCTTT. Translating it yields CASTTTGGGDTEAFF.

The chain joins TRBV7-3 to TRBJ2-7; 10 bases agree with TRBD1. CDR3 length: 16 residues. CDR1 is SGHTA, CDR2 FQGTGA, per germline. The V and J ends lost 3 bases and 3 bases, in that order; junction bases with no gene match: 8. The CDR3 nucleotides read TGTGCCAGCAGCTTCCCACCGGGACAGGGGTACTACGAGCAGTACTTC. Protein: CASSFPPGQGYYEQYF.

The chain links TRBV29-1 to TRBJ2-7; 7 bases map to TRBD2. The CDR3 runs to 12 residues. V lost 4 bases, J lost 6 bases, and 6 bases stayed unmatched. Germline CDR1 SQVTM, CDR2 ANQGSEA. CDR3 in DNA: TGCAGCGTTGGGGGAGGGGTCCTCGAGCAGTACTTC. The encoded protein is CSVGGGVLEQYF.

The rearrangement uses TRBV7-2 and TRBJ2-1, with 7 positions matching TRBD2. V shed 4 bases, J shed 9 bases, and the junction held 15 bases outside the gene matches. Germline CDR1 and CDR2: SGHTA and FQGNSA. The CDR3 length is 16 residues. In DNA form, the CDR3 reads TGTGCCAGCAGCTCTTACGGGGAGGGGAGTGGGGGTGAGCAGTTCTTC. Residues: CASSSYGEGSGGEQFF. The full variable domain, with the rest looked up from reference TRBV7-2 and TRBJ2-1, is GAGVSQSPSNKVTEKGKDVELRCDPISGHTALYWYRQSLGQGLEFLIYFQGNSAPDKSGLPSDRFSAERTGGSVSTLTIQRTQQEDSAVYLCASSSYGEGSGGEQFFGPGTRLTVL.

The V gene is TRBV10-3, the J gene TRBJ1-5; tentatively, D is TRBD1 (6 bases). The V gene's germline CDR1 is ENHRY and CDR2 SYGVKD. The CDR3 runs 14 residues. V was cut by 4 bases and J by 6 bases, with 13 bases left in between. CDR3 region: CAISGEGGTQPQHF. CDR3 coding DNA: TGTGCCATCAGTGGGGAGGGGGGGACTCAGCCCCAGCATTTT.

In its sample, this clone was seen once. The V and J genes are TRBV29-1 and TRBJ2-5; D is perhaps TRBD2 (6 bases). Per the germline V gene, CDR1 is SQVTM and CDR2 is ANQGSEA. V lost 5 bases to trimming and J lost 11 bases, with 15 bases between them. CDR3 length: 11 amino acids. CDR3 DNA sequence: TGCAGCGTTTCCGGAGGGCCAGAACAGTACTTC. Its protein is CSVSGGPEQYF.

This chain connects TRBV21-1 to TRBJ1-2; TRBD1 is the table's D call and was not checked against the DNA. TRBV21-1 is a recognized pseudogene. CDR3 length equals 15 residues. CDR3 sequence reads: CASSPRRDRAYGYTF. In DNA form, the CDR3 reads TGTGCCAGCAGCCCGCGGAGGGACAGGGCCTATGGCTACACCTTC.

This clone was seen once. The same CDR3 can be traced to other DNA sequences in this sample. The gene calls are TRBV5-6 and TRBJ1-2; 8 positions match TRBD1. Germline loops: CDR1 SGHDT, CDR2 YYEEEE. This CDR3 is built from 14 residues. The J segment lost 4 bases and the V segment lost 3 bases, leaving 5 bases of the junction unmatched. In DNA form, the CDR3 reads TGTGCCAGCAGCTCTCTAGGACAGGGCTATGGCTACACCTTC. The encoded protein is CASSSLGQGYGYTF.